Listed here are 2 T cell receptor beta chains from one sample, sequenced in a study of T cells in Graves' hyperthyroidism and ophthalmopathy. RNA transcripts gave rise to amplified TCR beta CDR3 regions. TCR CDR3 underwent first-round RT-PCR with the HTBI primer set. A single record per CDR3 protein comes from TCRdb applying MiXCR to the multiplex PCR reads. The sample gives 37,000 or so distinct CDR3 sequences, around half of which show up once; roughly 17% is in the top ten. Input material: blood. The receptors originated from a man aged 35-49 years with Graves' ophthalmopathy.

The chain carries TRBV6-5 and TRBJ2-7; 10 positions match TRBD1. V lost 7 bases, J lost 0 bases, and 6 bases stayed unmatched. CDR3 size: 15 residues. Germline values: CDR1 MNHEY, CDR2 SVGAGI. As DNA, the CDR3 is TGTGCCAGCATCCTCGGGACAGGGGCCTCCTACGAGCAGTACTTC. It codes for CASILGTGASYEQYF.

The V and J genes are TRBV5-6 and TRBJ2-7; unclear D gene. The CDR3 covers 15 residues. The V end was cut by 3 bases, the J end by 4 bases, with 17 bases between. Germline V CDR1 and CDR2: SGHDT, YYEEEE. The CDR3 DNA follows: TGTGCCAGCAGCTCCCCCGACGACCTCCGGTACGAGCAGTACTTC. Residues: CASSSPDDLRYEQYF.